The 5 T cell receptor beta chains reported below all come from one sample, sequenced in a study of blood T cell repertoires in COVID-19. This table comes from immunoSEQ multiplex PCR, and its TCRdb copy is limited to in-frame clones, with some not included. The sample has under 50,000 clones, about 88% seen once. Sample: peripheral blood. These receptors were obtained from a man between 65 and 85 years old with active COVID-19.

This clone was seen more than once but under ten times. Written as DNA, the CDR3 is TGTGCCAGCAGCCGAGGACAAGGTGGGAATGGCTACACCTTC. Translation gives CASSRGQGGNGYTF. The V call is TRBV3-1 (or the pseudogene TRBV3-2), the J call TRBJ1-2; D is possibly TRBD1 (5 bases). Trimming left V 4 bases short and J 6 bases short, with 15 bases between. The length of the CDR3 is 14 residues. Germline V gives CDR1 LGHDT, CDR2 YNNKEL (reference sequence).

This chain connects TRBV27 to TRBJ2-2; 13 bases fit TRBD2. The ends lost 6 bases at V and 6 bases at J; junction bases unmatched: 7. The CDR3 is 16 residues long. The germline CDR1 and CDR2 sequences are MNHEY and SMNVEV (reference sequence). The CDR3 bases are TGTGCCAGCAGCCCTCGGACTAGCGGGAGTCCCGGGGAGCTGTTTTTT. Translating it yields CASSPRTSGSPGELFF.

The chain combines TRBV4-3 with TRBJ2-7; TRBD2 might be the D (5 bases). This CDR3 contains 17 residues. V was trimmed by 0 bases and J by 2 bases, leaving 17 bases between them. CDR1 and CDR2 from the germline V gene are LGHNA and YSLEER. The CDR3 DNA follows: TGCGCCAGCAGCCAAGACCGAGGACTGGCCCCAGCCTACGAGCAGTACTTC. Translated, it gives CASSQDRGLAPAYEQYF.

The CDR3 DNA reads as TGTGCCAGCAGCCCAAACAGGGGGAATCAGCCCCAGCATTTT. This sequence encodes CASSPNRGNQPQHF. The chain is built from TRBV14 and TRBJ1-5, with 8 bases identical to TRBD1. V gave up 4 bases and J gave up 4 bases; unmatched junction bases: 3. The CDR3 contains 14 residues. Germline CDR1 SGHDN, CDR2 FVKESK.

The J gene is TRBJ2-7, the V gene TRBV28; 7 nucleotides align to TRBD2. The CDR3 is 11 amino acids. CDR1 and CDR2 from the germline V gene are MDHEN and SYDVKM. Losses at the gene ends were 5 bases for V and 6 bases for J; bases not matched to a gene: 1. CDR3 bases: TGTGCCAGCAGTCGACTAGCCGAGCAGTACTTC. Its protein product is CASSRLAEQYF.